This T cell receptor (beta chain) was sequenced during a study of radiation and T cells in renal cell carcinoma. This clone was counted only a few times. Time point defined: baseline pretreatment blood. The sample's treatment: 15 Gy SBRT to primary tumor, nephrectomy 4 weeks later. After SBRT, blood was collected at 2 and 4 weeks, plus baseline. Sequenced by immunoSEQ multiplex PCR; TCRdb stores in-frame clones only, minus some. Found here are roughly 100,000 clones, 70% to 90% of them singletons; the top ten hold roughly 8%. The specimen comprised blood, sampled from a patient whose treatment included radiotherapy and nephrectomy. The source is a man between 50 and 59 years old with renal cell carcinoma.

Here the CDR3 DNA reads TGTGCCACCCGACAGGGCGGTACTGAAGCTTTCTTT. It specifies CATRQGGTEAFF. The gene calls are TRBV27 and TRBJ1-1; 7 nucleotides agree with TRBD1. Germline trimming cut 10 bases from V and 5 bases from J; bases unmatched to any gene: 7. This CDR3 is built from 12 residues. Looked up from germline, CDR1 is MNHEY and CDR2 is SMNVEV (reference sequence).